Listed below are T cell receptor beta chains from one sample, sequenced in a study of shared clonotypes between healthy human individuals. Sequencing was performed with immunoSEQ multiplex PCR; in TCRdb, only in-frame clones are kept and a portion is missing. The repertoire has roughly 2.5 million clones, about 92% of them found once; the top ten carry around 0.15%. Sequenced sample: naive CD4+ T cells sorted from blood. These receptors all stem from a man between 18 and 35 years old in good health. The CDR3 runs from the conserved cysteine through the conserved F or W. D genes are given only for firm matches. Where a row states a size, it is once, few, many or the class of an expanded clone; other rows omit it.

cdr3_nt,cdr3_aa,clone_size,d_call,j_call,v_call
TGTGCCAGCAGCTGGCTAGCGGGGTCAGATACGCAGTATTTT,CASSWLAGSDTQYF,-,TRBD2,TRBJ2-3,TRBV11-2
TGTGCCAGCAGTTCCCAAGGTCTCCGTCAGCCCCAGCATTTT,CASSSQGLRQPQHF,-,-,TRBJ1-5,TRBV6-5
TGTGCCAGCAGTCAGGGGTACTATGGCTACACCTTC,CASSQGYYGYTF,few,-,TRBJ1-2,TRBV28
TGCGCCAGCAGCCAAGACCTGGGGGGTCAGCCCCAGCATTTT,CASSQDLGGQPQHF,-,-,TRBJ1-5,TRBV4-3
TGTGCCAGCAGTTACGCTAGCGGGAGATCCTACGAGCAGTACTTC,CASSYASGRSYEQYF,-,TRBD2,TRBJ2-7,TRBV6-6
TGTGCCAGCAGCTTACTACAGGGGGCGGACTATGGCTACACCTTC,CASSLLQGADYGYTF,-,TRBD1,TRBJ1-2,TRBV5-4
TGCAGCGCCCGGACAGGGGGCGACACTGAAGCTTTCTTT,CSARTGGDTEAFF,-,TRBD1,TRBJ1-1,TRBV29-1
TGTGCCAGTACCTTAGCGGGGTTAGCTCATGAGCAGTTCTTC,CASTLAGLAHEQFF,-,TRBD2,TRBJ2-1,TRBV19
TGTGCCAGCAGTTCGATAGCGGGAGGAAGCACAGATACGCAGTATTTT,CASSSIAGGSTDTQYF,-,TRBD2,TRBJ2-3,TRBV6-5
TGTGCCAGCAGTTCCGGGGACAGGGGCAATCAGCCCCAGCATTTT,CASSSGDRGNQPQHF,-,TRBD1,TRBJ1-5,TRBV6-1
TGTGCCAGCAGCTTATCCGGGTCTAAGCACGCTGAAGCTTTCTTT,CASSLSGSKHAEAFF,-,-,TRBJ1-1,TRBV11-2
TGTGCCAGCAGCTCCGGGACTAGCGGATCCAATACGCAGTATTTT,CASSSGTSGSNTQYF,once,TRBD2,TRBJ2-3,TRBV5-6
TGTGCCAGCAGTTTCCTGGGGCAGGGGGCAGATACGCAGTATTTT,CASSFLGQGADTQYF,-,TRBD1,TRBJ2-3,TRBV27
TGCAGCGTTTTAATGAGTTTCGGGACTGAAGCTTTCTTT,CSVLMSFGTEAFF,few,-,TRBJ1-1,TRBV29-1
TGTGCCAGCAGAGCCGGGACTACTAACACCGGGGAGCTGTTTTTT,CASRAGTTNTGELFF,-,TRBD2,TRBJ2-2,TRBV2
TGTGCCAGCAGCTTAGGGCAGAAAGAGACCCAGTACTTC,CASSLGQKETQYF,-,-,TRBJ2-5,TRBV7-2
TGTGCCAGCAGTTTAGGGGGGAATCGAGAGACCCAGTACTTC,CASSLGGNRETQYF,-,-,TRBJ2-5,TRBV27
TGTGCCAGCAGCCCACACGGCTACGAGCAGTACTTC,CASSPHGYEQYF,-,-,TRBJ2-7,TRBV6-6
TGTGCCAGCAGCTGGAGGGGACGGGGCTACACCTTC,CASSWRGRGYTF,-,-,TRBJ1-2,TRBV5-8
TGTGCTAGCAGCCCAGACAGGGGAATCCAAGAGACCCAGTACTTC,CASSPDRGIQETQYF,-,TRBD1,TRBJ2-5,TRBV7-7
TGCGCCAGCAGCTTGGGGACAGCCTATAATTCACCCCTCCACTTT,CASSLGTAYNSPLHF,-,-,TRBJ1-6,TRBV5-1
TGTGCCAGCAGCTTAGACGTAGATACGCAGTATTTT,CASSLDVDTQYF,-,-,TRBJ2-3,TRBV7-9
TGCGCCAGCAGCTTGAATGCGGGAACCTACGAGCAGTACTTC,CASSLNAGTYEQYF,-,-,TRBJ2-7,TRBV5-1
TGTGCCAGCAGCTCAAACACGGGGACAGATACGCAGTATTTT,CASSSNTGTDTQYF,-,-,TRBJ2-3,TRBV5-4
TGTGCCAGCAGCTTGGTGGGCAAAGGTGGGGAGACCCAGTACTTC,CASSLVGKGGETQYF,-,-,TRBJ2-5,TRBV5-5
TGTGCCAGCAGCTTACGTCGGACCGGGGAGCTGTTTTTT,CASSLRRTGELFF,-,-,TRBJ2-2,TRBV5-6
TGTGCCAGCTCACCACCCGGGACGTCGAACACTGAAGCTTTCTTT,CASSPPGTSNTEAFF,once,-,TRBJ1-1,TRBV18
TGTGCCTGGAGTGGATCTGGCTACGAGCAGTACTTC,CAWSGSGYEQYF,-,-,TRBJ2-7,TRBV30
TGTGCCTGGAGTTTTCTAGCGGGAGGAGACAATGAGCAGTTCTTC,CAWSFLAGGDNEQFF,-,TRBD2,TRBJ2-1,TRBV30
TGTGCCAGTAGTGACCTTCGGGCCCTCAGCCCCAATGAGCAGTTCTTC,CASSDLRALSPNEQFF,-,-,TRBJ2-1,TRBV19
TGTGCCTGGGGGGGACCTCCCGGGAGCAATCAGCCCCAGCATTTT,CAWGGPPGSNQPQHF,-,-,TRBJ1-5,TRBV30
TGTGCCAGCAGTTCCGTTTACGAGCAGTACTTC,CASSSVYEQYF,-,-,TRBJ2-7,TRBV25-1
TGTGCCATACGGATACAGGGGGAGGACACTGAAGCTTTCTTT,CAIRIQGEDTEAFF,-,TRBD1,TRBJ1-1,TRBV10-3
TGTGCCAGCGGAGTTTTTGGCTATGGCTACACCTTC,CASGVFGYGYTF,-,-,TRBJ1-2,TRBV28
TGTGCCACTGGGGTAGGAGCCTATAATTCACCCCTCCACTTT,CATGVGAYNSPLHF,once,-,TRBJ1-6,TRBV19
TGTGCCAGCTCACGGGGGGGCCCGGCAGATACGCAGTATTTT,CASSRGGPADTQYF,-,-,TRBJ2-3,TRBV18
TGCGCCAGCAGCTCGGAGGGTGGCCATGGCTACACCTTC,CASSSEGGHGYTF,once,-,TRBJ1-2,TRBV5-1
TGTGCCAGCTCACGTTCAGCAGGGGACAACTATGGCTACACCTTC,CASSRSAGDNYGYTF,once,-,TRBJ1-2,TRBV18
TGTGCCAGCAGCACACCGGGGACAGGGGTAAACTCTGGGGCCAACGTCCTGACTTTC,CASSTPGTGVNSGANVLTF,-,TRBD1,TRBJ2-6,TRBV5-4
TGTGCCAGCACCACCTCCCGTAGGGACGGCGAGCAGTACTTC,CASTTSRRDGEQYF,-,-,TRBJ2-7,TRBV7-2